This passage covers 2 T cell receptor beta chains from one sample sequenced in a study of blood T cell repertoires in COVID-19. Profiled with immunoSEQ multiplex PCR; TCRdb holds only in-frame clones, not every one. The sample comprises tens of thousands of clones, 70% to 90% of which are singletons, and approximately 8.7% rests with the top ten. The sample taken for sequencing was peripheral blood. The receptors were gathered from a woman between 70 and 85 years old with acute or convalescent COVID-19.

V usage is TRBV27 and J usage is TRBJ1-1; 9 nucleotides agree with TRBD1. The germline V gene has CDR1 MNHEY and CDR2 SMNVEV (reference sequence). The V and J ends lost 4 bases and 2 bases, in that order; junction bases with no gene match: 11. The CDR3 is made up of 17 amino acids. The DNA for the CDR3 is TGTGCCAGCAGTTCCACGGGACAGGGAGGGGTCAACACTGAAGCTTTCTTT. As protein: CASSSTGQGGVNTEAFF.

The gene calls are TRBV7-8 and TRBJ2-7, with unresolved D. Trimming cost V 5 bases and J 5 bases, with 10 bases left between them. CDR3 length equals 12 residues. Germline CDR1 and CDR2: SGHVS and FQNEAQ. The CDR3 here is CASSPNTHEQYF. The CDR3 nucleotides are TGTGCCAGCAGCCCCAATACTCACGAGCAGTACTTC.